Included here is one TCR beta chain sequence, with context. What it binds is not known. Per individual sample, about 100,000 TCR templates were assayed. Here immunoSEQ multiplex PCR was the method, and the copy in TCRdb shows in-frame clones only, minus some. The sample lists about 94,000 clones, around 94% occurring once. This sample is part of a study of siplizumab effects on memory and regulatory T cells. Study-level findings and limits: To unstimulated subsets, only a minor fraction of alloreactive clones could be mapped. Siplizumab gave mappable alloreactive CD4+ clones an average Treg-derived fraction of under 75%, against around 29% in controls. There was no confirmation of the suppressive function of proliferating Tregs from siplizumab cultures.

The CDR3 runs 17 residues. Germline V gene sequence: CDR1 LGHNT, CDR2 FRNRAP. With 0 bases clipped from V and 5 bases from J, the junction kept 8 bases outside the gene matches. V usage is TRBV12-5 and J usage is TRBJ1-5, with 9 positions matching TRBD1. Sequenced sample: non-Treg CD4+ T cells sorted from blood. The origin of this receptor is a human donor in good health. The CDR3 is CASGLVILGQGHQPQHF. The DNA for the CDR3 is TGTGCTAGTGGTTTGGTAATTTTGGGACAGGGACATCAGCCCCAGCATTTT.